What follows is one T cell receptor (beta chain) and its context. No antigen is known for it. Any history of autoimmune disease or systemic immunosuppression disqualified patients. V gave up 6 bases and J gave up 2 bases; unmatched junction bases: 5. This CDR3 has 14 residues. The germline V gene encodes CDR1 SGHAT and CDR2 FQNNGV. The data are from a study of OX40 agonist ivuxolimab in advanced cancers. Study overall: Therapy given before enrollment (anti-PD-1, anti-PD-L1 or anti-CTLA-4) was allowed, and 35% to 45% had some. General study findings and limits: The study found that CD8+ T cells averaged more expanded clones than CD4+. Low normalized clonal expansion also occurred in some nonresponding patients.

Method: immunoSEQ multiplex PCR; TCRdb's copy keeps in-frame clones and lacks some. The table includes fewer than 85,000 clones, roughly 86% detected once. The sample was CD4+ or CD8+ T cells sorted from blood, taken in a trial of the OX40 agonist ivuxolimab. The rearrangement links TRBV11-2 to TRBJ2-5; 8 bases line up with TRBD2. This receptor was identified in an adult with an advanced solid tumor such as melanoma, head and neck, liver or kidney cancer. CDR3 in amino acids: CASRERGIQETQYF. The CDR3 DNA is TGTGCCAGCAGGGAGCGGGGGATACAAGAGACCCAGTACTTC.